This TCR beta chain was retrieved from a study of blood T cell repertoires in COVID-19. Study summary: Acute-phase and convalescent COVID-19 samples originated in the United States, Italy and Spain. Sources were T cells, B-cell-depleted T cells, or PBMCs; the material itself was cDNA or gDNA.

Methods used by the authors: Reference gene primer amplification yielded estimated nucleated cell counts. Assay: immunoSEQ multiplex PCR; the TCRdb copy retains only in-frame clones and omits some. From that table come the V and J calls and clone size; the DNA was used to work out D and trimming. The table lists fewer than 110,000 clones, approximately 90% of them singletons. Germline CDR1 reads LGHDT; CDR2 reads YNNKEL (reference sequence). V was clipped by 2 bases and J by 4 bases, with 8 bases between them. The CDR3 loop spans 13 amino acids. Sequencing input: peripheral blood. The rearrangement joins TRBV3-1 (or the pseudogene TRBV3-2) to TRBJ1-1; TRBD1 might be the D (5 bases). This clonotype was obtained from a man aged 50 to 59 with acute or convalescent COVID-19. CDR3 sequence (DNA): TGTGCCAGCAGCCAACTGGGGGGCACTGAAGCTTTCTTT. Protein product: CASSQLGGTEAFF.